The 30 T cell receptor beta chains listed next were all sequenced from one sample in a study of blood T cells in healthy people across ages. PCR was performed a second time for about 7 to 11 cycles using a sample-barcoded 5' primer and a J-beta primer mix. TCRdb reprocessed the 5' RACE reads via MiXCR and lists one record per CDR3 protein. The table has 500,000 to 650,000 distinct CDR3 sequences, roughly a quarter seen once. The data also belong to a second study, concerning T cells of mothers and their children.

The specimen was blood. The receptors originated from a boy between 2 and 10 years old in good health.

J is TRBJ1-1 and V is TRBV29-1; D ambiguous. The CDR3 totals 12 residues. Per the germline V gene, CDR1 is SQVTM and CDR2 is ANQGSEA. Trimming left V 7 bases short and J 1 base short, with 10 bases between. CDR3 nucleotides: TGCAGCGCCTCGGACCCGAACACTGAAGCTTTCTTT. Its translation: CSASDPNTEAFF. The variable domain in full, completed from reference TRBV29-1 and TRBJ1-1, reads SAVISQKPSRDICQRGTSLTIQCQVDSQVTMMFWYRQQPGQSLTLIATANQGSEATYESGFVIDKFPISRPNLTFSTLTVSNMSPEDSSIYLCSASDPNTEAFFGQGTRLTVV.

The chain is built from TRBV11-1 and TRBJ1-1, with no clear D. Trimming removed 1 base at V and 5 bases at J, with 8 bases between. Germline V gene lookup returns CDR1 SGHAT and CDR2 FQDESV (reference sequence). The CDR3 has 13 amino acids. This CDR3 reads CASSLVGRTEAFF. In DNA form, the CDR3 reads TGTGCCAGCAGCTTAGTTGGCCGGACTGAAGCTTTCTTT.

This clonotype was seen a handful of times. This chain joins TRBV12-3 or TRBV12-4 and TRBJ2-7, with 8 nucleotides matching TRBD1. The CDR3 totals 15 residues. The J segment lost 2 bases and the V segment lost 7 bases, leaving 10 bases of the junction unmatched. CDR3 bases: TGTGCCAGCACTCCCTCAGGGGGCGCAACCTACGAGCAGTACTTC. Translation gives CASTPSGGATYEQYF.

This chain connects TRBV20-1 to TRBJ2-3, with 7 nucleotides matching TRBD1. CDR3 length: 15 amino acids. From germline, CDR1 is DFQATT and CDR2 SNEGSKA (reference sequence). V shed 4 bases and J 0 bases; nucleotides not matched to a gene: 7. In nucleotides, the CDR3 is TGCAGTGCTACCTTGACAGGGCCCAGCACAGATACGCAGTATTTT. This gives the protein CSATLTGPSTDTQYF.

The chain links TRBV19 to TRBJ2-2; 8 nucleotides line up with TRBD2. CDR1 and CDR2 from the germline V gene are LNHDA and SQIVND (reference sequence). V trimming: 2 bases; J trimming: 10 bases; junction bases outside the gene matches: 6. The CDR3 is 14 residues long. The CDR3 protein is CASSIILAGMELFF. CDR3 nucleotides: TGTGCCAGTAGTATAATATTAGCGGGAATGGAGCTGTTTTTT.

The rearrangement joins TRBV4-1 to TRBJ1-2, with D perhaps matching TRBD1 (6 bases). The CDR3 has 15 residues. Germline assignment: CDR1 MGHRA and CDR2 YSYEKL. The germline V and J ends were trimmed by 0 bases and 8 bases, with 16 bases remaining between them. CDR3 loop: CASSQDPGAWDGYTF. For the CDR3, the DNA is TGCGCCAGCAGCCAAGATCCAGGGGCATGGGACGGCTACACCTTC.

With respect to this clonotype: A much larger clone differs by one base, so this may be a read error. The V and J genes are TRBV7-8 and TRBJ2-3; 13 bases line up with TRBD2. The CDR3 loop spans 18 amino acids. CDR1 is SGHVS, CDR2 FQNEAQ, per germline. The CDR3 sequence is CASSTPTSGGTSTDTRYF. The CDR3 DNA reads as TGTGCCAGCAGCACCCCGACTAGCGGGGGGACAAGCACAGATACGCGGTATTTT.

V gene TRBV10-3 combines with J gene TRBJ2-2; 12 nucleotides agree with TRBD1. Germline V gives CDR1 ENHRY, CDR2 SYGVKD. The CDR3 sequence is 21 residues long. After removal of 2 bases from V and 3 bases from J, the junction contained 16 bases not matched to a gene. CDR3 in amino acids: CAISETPPGQGARKDTGELFF. CDR3 sequence (DNA): TGTGCCATCAGTGAGACCCCTCCGGGACAGGGGGCGAGGAAGGACACCGGGGAGCTGTTTTTT.

CDR3 DNA: TGTGCCACCAGTAGGACAGGGGGCGATGAGCAGTTCTTC. Translating it yields CATSRTGGDEQFF. V is TRBV15 and J is TRBJ2-5, with 11 bases aligning to TRBD1. The end of the DNA is better explained by TRBJ2-1, so the J call may be wrong. The CDR3 covers 13 residues. Germline-derived CDR1 and CDR2 are LNHNV and YYDKDF (reference sequence).

This clonotype has just a few counts. J is TRBJ2-1 and V is TRBV3-1, with D perhaps matching TRBD2 (5 bases). Trimming cost V 4 bases and J 0 bases, with 10 bases left between them. The CDR3 spans 15 residues. The germline gives CDR1 LGHDT, CDR2 YNNKEL (reference sequence). This CDR3 reads CASSRAACSYNEQFF. CDR3 sequence (DNA): TGTGCCAGCAGCCGAGCGGCCTGCTCCTACAATGAGCAGTTCTTC.

This clonotype appeared a few times. The chain carries TRBV30 and TRBJ2-1; maybe TRBD2 (5 bases). CDR3 length: 13 residues. The germline V gene encodes CDR1 GTSNPN and CDR2 SVGIG (reference sequence). With 0 bases removed from V and 12 bases from J, the gap between germline ends came to 15 bases. CDR3: CAWSVLTLRGQFF. The CDR3 region has the DNA TGTGCCTGGAGTGTCCTGACTCTCCGGGGGCAGTTCTTC.

This clonotype was detected a few times. The chain recombines TRBV28 with TRBJ2-1, with TRBD1 matching over 10 bases. The assigned J gene may be wrong: the sequence end matches TRBJ2-7 better. Germline values: CDR1 MDHEN, CDR2 SYDVKM. CDR3 size: 15 residues. CDR3 DNA: TGTGCCAGCAGTCTAGGACAGGGGGGGAACTACGAGCAGTACTTC. Translation: CASSLGQGGNYEQYF.

V is TRBV12-3 or TRBV12-4 and J is TRBJ1-3, with D perhaps TRBD1 (5 bases). This CDR3 region has 15 residues. V lost 4 bases, J lost 0 bases, and 10 bases lay in between. The CDR3 here is CASSSTQGSGNTIYF. In DNA form, the CDR3 reads TGTGCCAGCAGTTCCACCCAGGGCTCTGGAAACACCATATATTTT.

This clonotype was picked up many times. The chain joins TRBV6-5 to TRBJ1-4, with 7 nucleotides matching TRBD1. Germline V gene lookup returns CDR1 MNHEY and CDR2 SVGAGI. The CDR3 has 14 residues. Trimming took 0 bases from V and 8 from J; bases not matched to a gene: 3. The CDR3 DNA is TGTGCCAGCAGTTACTCGCCAGGGGGAGAAAAACTGTTTTTT. The encoded protein is CASSYSPGGEKLFF.

The sample holds a few counts of this clonotype. The chain recombines TRBV18 with TRBJ2-5; 14 bases match TRBD2. This CDR3 has 19 residues. With 4 bases clipped from V and 2 bases from J, the junction kept 12 bases outside the gene matches. The germline V gene encodes CDR1 KGHSH and CDR2 LQKENI. CDR3 DNA sequence: TGTGCCAGCTCACTTCGGACTAGCGGGAGGCGCATGTCTCAAGAGACCCAGTACTTC. Its protein product is CASSLRTSGRRMSQETQYF.

This clonotype was counted a few times. The chain joins TRBV12-3 or TRBV12-4 to TRBJ1-5; D is perhaps TRBD1 (5 bases). The CDR3 has 17 residues. Trimming pared 4 bases from V and 6 bases from J, leaving 22 bases between. The CDR3 sequence: CASSYARDGGRGQPQHF. The CDR3 DNA is TGTGCCAGCAGTTATGCCAGGGATGGCGGTAGAGGTCAGCCCCAGCATTTT.

This chain uses TRBV6-5 with TRBJ1-1; D may be TRBD1 (5 bases). Germline CDR1 MNHEY, CDR2 SVGAGI. Trimming took off 6 bases at V and 11 bases at J, with 16 bases between the two ends. The CDR3 extends over 12 amino acids. The CDR3 here is CASSTGVGRAFF. DNA of the CDR3: TGTGCCAGCAGCACCGGGGTGGGGCGGGCTTTCTTT.

This clonotype was found a few times. The chain is built from TRBV14 and TRBJ2-5, with 9 nucleotides matching TRBD2. The end of the DNA fits TRBJ2-7 better, so the J call may be wrong. CDR1 and CDR2 from the germline V gene are SGHDN and FVKESK. The CDR3 sequence is 16 residues long. This CDR3 reads CASSPGWLAGRYEQYF. In DNA form, the CDR3 reads TGTGCCAGCAGCCCCGGATGGCTAGCGGGACGGTACGAGCAGTACTTC.

The genes are TRBV10-3 and TRBJ1-5; D not certain. Germline loops: CDR1 ENHRY, CDR2 SYGVKD. The CDR3 extends over 14 amino acids. The V end lost 0 bases, the J end lost 4 bases, and 7 bases lay between the germline ends. CDR3 loop: CAISESKENQPQHF. CDR3 DNA sequence: TGTGCCATCAGTGAGTCGAAAGAAAATCAGCCCCAGCATTTT.

The V call is TRBV10-3, the J call TRBJ2-1, with 13 nucleotides matching TRBD2. Trimming cost V 6 bases and J 5 bases; bases outside gene matches: 4. The germline CDR1 and CDR2 sequences are ENHRY and SYGVKD. This CDR3 comprises 15 residues. CDR3 DNA sequence: TGTGCCATCAGGGGGACTAGCGGGGCAGACAATGAGCAGTTCTTC. It encodes CAIRGTSGADNEQFF.

In the case of this clonotype: The junction does not match germline at one end; this may be a read error. V usage is TRBV5-1 and J usage is TRBJ2-7; 8 bases are a match to TRBD1. From germline, CDR1 is SGHRS and CDR2 YFSETQ. CDR3 length: 16 amino acids. The DNA of the CDR3 is TGCGCCAGCAGATTGGATCAGGGGGCTTCCCTGTGCGAGCAGTACTTC. Protein sequence: CASRLDQGASLCEQYF.

This rearrangement joins TRBV2 to TRBJ1-2, with D unclear. The CDR3 is 12 amino acids. The germline V gene has CDR1 SNHLY and CDR2 FYNNEI. The ends were cut back, 8 bases at V and 6 bases at J, with 13 bases in the middle. CDR3 loop: CASVLLQDGYTF. The CDR3 region has the DNA TGTGCCAGCGTTTTATTGCAAGATGGCTACACCTTC.

V and J are TRBV27 and TRBJ2-2; TRBD1 matches 9 bases. This CDR3 region has 15 residues. Germline V gives CDR1 MNHEY, CDR2 SMNVEV (reference sequence). With V trimmed by 4 bases and J by 5 bases, 5 bases remained unmatched. CDR3 protein: CASSYPTGGTGELFF. CDR3 coding DNA: TGTGCCAGCAGTTACCCGACAGGGGGAACCGGGGAGCTGTTTTTT.

This CDR3 is CASSQAQTQYF. In nucleotides, the CDR3 is TGTGCCAGCAGCCAGGCCCAGACCCAGTACTTC. This rearrangement joins TRBV3-1 to TRBJ2-5; no clear D gene. The CDR3 is made up of 11 amino acids. The ends were cut back, 3 bases at V and 6 bases at J, with 5 bases in the middle. Germline CDR1 is LGHDT and CDR2 is YNNKEL (reference sequence).

Notes on this clonotype: Relative to the germline gene, one junction end is altered; a read error may explain this. The chain combines TRBV9 with TRBJ2-3; 9 nucleotides agree with TRBD2. Germline-derived CDR1 and CDR2 are SGDLS and YYNGEE. This CDR3 is 15 amino acids long. This CDR3 reads CPSSGGRVLVDTQYF. In DNA, the CDR3 is TGTCCCAGCAGCGGGGGGAGAGTGCTCGTGGATACGCAGTATTTT.

This chain connects TRBV4-1 to TRBJ1-2; D is ambiguous. Germline CDR1 and CDR2: MGHRA and YSYEKL. V was cut by 0 bases and J by 1 base, with 12 bases left in between. This CDR3 spans 16 amino acids. The CDR3 loop reads CASSQDRSLLNYGYTF. The CDR3 DNA reads TGCGCCAGCAGCCAAGATAGGAGCCTGCTTAACTATGGCTACACCTTC.

This rearrangement joins TRBV7-9 to TRBJ2-1; D is perhaps TRBD2 (6 bases). The J call may be mistaken, given a closer DNA end match to TRBJ2-7. The V gene's germline CDR1 is SEHNR and CDR2 FQNEAQ (reference sequence). The CDR3 runs 12 residues. The CDR3 region has the DNA TGTGCCAGCAACGCGGGGCTTCTCGAGCAGTACTTC. This sequence encodes CASNAGLLEQYF.

The chain recombines TRBV10-3 with TRBJ2-1; 14 bases match TRBD2. V shed 10 bases, J shed 9 bases, and the junction held 5 bases outside the gene matches. The CDR3 is made up of 13 amino acids. Germline lookup yields CDR1 ENHRY and CDR2 SYGVKD. The CDR3 DNA reads TGTGCCACCTGGACTAGCGGGGGGATTGAGCAGTTCTTC. Its protein is CATWTSGGIEQFF.

This clonotype has only a few counts. The V call is TRBV5-6, the J call TRBJ2-2, with a weak D call TRBD2 (6 bases). The length of the CDR3 is 14 residues. Germline values: CDR1 SGHDT, CDR2 YYEEEE. The V end lost 3 bases, the J end lost 9 bases, and 15 bases lay between the germline ends. This CDR3 is CASSWGDSPRELFF. The CDR3 DNA follows: TGTGCCAGCAGCTGGGGGGACTCCCCCCGGGAGCTGTTTTTT.

This clonotype has more than one count but fewer than ten. This chain links TRBV20-1 with TRBJ2-1, with TRBD2 matching over 7 bases. Germline-derived CDR1 and CDR2 are DFQATT and SNEGSKA (reference sequence). After removal of 3 bases from V and 5 bases from J, the junction contained 4 bases not matched to a gene. The CDR3 loop spans 13 amino acids. This chain's CDR3 is CSASGGSNNEQFF. CDR3 nucleotide sequence: TGCAGTGCTAGCGGGGGGTCCAACAATGAGCAGTTCTTC.